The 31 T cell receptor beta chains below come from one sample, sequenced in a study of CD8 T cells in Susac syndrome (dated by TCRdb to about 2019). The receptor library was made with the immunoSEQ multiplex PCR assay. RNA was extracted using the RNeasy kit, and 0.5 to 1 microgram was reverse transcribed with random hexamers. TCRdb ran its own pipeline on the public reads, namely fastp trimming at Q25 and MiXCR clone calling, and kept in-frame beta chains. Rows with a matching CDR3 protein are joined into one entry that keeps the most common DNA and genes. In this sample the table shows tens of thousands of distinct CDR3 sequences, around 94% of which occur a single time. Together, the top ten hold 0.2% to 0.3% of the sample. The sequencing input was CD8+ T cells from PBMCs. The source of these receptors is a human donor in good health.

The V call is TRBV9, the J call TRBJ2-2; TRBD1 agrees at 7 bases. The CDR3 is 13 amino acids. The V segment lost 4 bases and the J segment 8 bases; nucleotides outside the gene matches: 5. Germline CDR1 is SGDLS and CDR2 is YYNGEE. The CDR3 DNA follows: TGTGCCAGCAGCCTCGACAGGGAGGGGGAGCTGTTTTTT. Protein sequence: CASSLDREGELFF.

Here the CDR3 reads CASSYSSPGLALDEQFF. The CDR3 DNA reads TGTGCCAGCAGTTACTCGAGCCCGGGACTAGCGCTCGATGAGCAGTTCTTC. The chain employs TRBV6-5 and TRBJ2-1, with 10 bases fitting TRBD2. V dropped 0 bases and J dropped 8; count of bases not matched to a gene: 10. CDR1 and CDR2 (germline): MNHEY, SVGAGI. The CDR3 has 17 residues.

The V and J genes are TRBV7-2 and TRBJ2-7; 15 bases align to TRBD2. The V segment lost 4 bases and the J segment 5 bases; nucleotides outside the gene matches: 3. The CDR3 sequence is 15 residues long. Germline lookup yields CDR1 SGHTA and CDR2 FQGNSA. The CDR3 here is CASSSGLAGGHEQYV. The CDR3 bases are TGTGCCAGCAGCTCCGGACTAGCGGGAGGGCACGAGCAGTACGTC.

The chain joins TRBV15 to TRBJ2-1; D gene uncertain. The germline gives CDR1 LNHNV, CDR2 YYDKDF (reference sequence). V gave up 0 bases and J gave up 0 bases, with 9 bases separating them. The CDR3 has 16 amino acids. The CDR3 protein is CATSRDRLSSYNEQFF. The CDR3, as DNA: TGTGCCACCAGCAGAGATCGTCTAAGCTCCTACAATGAGCAGTTCTTC. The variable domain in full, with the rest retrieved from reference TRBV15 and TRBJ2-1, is DAMVIQNPRYQVTQFGKPVTLSCSQTLNHNVMYWYQQKSSQAPKLLFHYYDKDFNNEADTPDNFQSRRPNTSFCFLDIRSPGLGDTAMYLCATSRDRLSSYNEQFFGPGTRLTVL.

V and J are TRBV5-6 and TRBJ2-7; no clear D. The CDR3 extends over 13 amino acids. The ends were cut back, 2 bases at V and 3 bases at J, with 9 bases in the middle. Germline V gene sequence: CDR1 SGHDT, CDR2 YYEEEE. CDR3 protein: CASSLEIYYEQYV. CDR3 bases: TGTGCCAGCAGCTTAGAGATTTACTACGAGCAGTACGTC.

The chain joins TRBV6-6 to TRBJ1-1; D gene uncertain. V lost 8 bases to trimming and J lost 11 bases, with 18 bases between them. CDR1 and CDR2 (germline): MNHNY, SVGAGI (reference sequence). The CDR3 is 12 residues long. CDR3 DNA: TGTGCCAGCGATCCCGCCGGTTCTGGGGCTTTCTTT. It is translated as CASDPAGSGAFF.

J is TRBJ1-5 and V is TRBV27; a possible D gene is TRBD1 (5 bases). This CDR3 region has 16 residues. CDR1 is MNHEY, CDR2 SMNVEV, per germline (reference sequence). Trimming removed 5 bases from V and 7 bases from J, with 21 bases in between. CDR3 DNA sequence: TGTGCCAGCAGTCCCGGGACTCTTGGCTTTAGGCAGCCCCAGCATTTT. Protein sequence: CASSPGTLGFRQPQHF.

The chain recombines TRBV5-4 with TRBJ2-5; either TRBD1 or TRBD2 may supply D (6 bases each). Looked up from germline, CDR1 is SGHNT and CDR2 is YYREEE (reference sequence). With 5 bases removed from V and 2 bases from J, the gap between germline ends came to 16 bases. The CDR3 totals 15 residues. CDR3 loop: CASRDPGDTQETQYF. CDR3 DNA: TGTGCCAGCAGAGACCCGGGGGACACGCAAGAGACCCAGTACTTC.

In nucleotides, the CDR3 is TGTGCCAGCAGTCAAACTAGCGGAGAGGTTGAGACCCAGTACTTC. Encoded protein: CASSQTSGEVETQYF. V usage is TRBV7-6 and J usage is TRBJ2-5; TRBD2 matches 8 bases. From germline, CDR1 is SGHVS and CDR2 FNYEAQ. The CDR3 sequence is 15 residues long. Trimming took 6 bases from V and 5 from J; bases not matched to a gene: 11.

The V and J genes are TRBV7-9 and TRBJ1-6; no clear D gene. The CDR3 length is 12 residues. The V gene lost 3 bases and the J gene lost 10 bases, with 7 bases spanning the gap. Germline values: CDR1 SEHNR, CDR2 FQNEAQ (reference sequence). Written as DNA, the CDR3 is TGTGCCAGCAGCTTTGGGGAATCACCCCTCCACTTT. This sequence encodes CASSFGESPLHF.

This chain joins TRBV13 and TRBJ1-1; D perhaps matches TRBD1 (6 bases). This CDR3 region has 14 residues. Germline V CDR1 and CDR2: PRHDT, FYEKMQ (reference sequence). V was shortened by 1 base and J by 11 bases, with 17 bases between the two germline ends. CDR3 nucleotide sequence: TGTGCCAGCAGCTTAGCATCCCGGGGGGCATCGGCTTTCTTT. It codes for CASSLASRGASAFF.

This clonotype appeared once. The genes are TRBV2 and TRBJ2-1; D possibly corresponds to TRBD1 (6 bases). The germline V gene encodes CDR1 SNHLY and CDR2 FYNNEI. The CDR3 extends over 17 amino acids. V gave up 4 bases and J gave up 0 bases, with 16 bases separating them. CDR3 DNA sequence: TGTGCCAGCAGTGGAACAATAGACAGGAGCTCCTACAATGAGCAGTTCTTC. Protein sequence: CASSGTIDRSSYNEQFF.

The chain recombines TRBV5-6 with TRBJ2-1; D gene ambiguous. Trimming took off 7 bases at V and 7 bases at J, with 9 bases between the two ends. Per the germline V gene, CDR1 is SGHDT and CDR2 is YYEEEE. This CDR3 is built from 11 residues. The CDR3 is CASGRMNEQFF. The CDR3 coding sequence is TGTGCCAGCGGGCGGATGAATGAGCAGTTCTTC.

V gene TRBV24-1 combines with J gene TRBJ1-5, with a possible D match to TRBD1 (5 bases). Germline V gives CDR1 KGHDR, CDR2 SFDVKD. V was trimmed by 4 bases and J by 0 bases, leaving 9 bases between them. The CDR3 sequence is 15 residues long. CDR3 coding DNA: TGTGCCACCAGTGAGGGGGTGTATAGCAATCAGCCCCAGCATTTT. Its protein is CATSEGVYSNQPQHF.

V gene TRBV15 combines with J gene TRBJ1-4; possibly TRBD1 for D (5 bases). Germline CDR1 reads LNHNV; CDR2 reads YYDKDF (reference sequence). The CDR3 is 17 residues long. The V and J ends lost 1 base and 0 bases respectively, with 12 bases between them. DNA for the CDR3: TGTGCCACCAGCAGAGGGTCGGGGGATGCAACTAATGAAAAACTGTTTTTT. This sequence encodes CATSRGSGDATNEKLFF. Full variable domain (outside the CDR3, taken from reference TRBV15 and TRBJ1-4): DAMVIQNPRYQVTQFGKPVTLSCSQTLNHNVMYWYQQKSSQAPKLLFHYYDKDFNNEADTPDNFQSRRPNTSFCFLDIRSPGLGDTAMYLCATSRGSGDATNEKLFFGSGTQLSVL.

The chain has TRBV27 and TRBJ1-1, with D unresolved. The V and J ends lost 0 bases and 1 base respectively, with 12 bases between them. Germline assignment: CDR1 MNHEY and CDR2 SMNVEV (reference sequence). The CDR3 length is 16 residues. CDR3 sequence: CASSLSKSWRNTEAFF. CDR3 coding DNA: TGTGCCAGCAGTTTATCGAAATCCTGGAGGAACACTGAAGCTTTCTTT.

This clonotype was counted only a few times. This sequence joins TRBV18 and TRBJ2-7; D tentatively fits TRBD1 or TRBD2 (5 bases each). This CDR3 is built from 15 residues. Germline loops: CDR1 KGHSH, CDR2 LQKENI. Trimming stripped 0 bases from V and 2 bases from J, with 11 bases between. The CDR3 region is CASSPPDTGPYEQYF. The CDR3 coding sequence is TGTGCCAGCTCACCACCTGATACGGGGCCCTACGAGCAGTACTTC.

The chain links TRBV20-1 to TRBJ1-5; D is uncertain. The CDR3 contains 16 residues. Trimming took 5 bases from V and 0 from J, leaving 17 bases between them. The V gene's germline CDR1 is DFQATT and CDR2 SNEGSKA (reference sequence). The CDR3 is CSASPQKGYSNQPQHF. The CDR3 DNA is TGCAGTGCTTCTCCCCAAAAGGGTTATAGCAATCAGCCCCAGCATTTT.

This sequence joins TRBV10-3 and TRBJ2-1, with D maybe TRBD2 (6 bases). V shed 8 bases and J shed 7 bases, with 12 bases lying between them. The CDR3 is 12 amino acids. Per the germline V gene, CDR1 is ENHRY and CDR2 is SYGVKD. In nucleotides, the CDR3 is TGTGCCATCGGGGTAGGGAGGAATGAGCAGTTCTTC. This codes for CAIGVGRNEQFF.

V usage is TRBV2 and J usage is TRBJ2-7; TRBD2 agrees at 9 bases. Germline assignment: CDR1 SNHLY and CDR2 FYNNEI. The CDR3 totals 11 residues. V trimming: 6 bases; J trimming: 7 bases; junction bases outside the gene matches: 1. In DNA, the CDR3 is TGTGCCAGCAGGGCGGGAGGGGAGCAGTACGTC. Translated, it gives CASRAGGEQYV.

CDR3 residues: CSASPGADANYGYTF. DNA for the CDR3: TGCAGCGCCTCCCCCGGGGCAGACGCTAACTATGGCTACACCTTC. The V call is TRBV29-1, the J call TRBJ1-2; D possibly corresponds to TRBD1 (5 bases). V lost 7 bases and J lost 0, with 18 bases in between. The CDR3 length is 15 residues. Germline CDR1 is SQVTM and CDR2 is ANQGSEA.

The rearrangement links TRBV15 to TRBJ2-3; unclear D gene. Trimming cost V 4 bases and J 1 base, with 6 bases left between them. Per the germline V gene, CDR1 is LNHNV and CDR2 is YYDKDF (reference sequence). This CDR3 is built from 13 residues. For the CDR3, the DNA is TGTGCCACCAGCAATCTGGGCACAGATACGCAGTATTTT. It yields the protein CATSNLGTDTQYF. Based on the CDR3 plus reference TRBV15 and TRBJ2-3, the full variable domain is DAMVIQNPRYQVTQFGKPVTLSCSQTLNHNVMYWYQQKSSQAPKLLFHYYDKDFNNEADTPDNFQSRRPNTSFCFLDIRSPGLGDTAMYLCATSNLGTDTQYFGPGTRLTVL.

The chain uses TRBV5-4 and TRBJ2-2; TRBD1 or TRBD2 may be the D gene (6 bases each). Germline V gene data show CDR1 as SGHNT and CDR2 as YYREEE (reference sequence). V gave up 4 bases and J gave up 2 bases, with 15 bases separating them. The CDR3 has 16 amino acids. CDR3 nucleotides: TGTGCCAGCAGCCCCCGTGAGGGGGGAAACACCGGGGAGCTGTTTTTT. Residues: CASSPREGGNTGELFF.

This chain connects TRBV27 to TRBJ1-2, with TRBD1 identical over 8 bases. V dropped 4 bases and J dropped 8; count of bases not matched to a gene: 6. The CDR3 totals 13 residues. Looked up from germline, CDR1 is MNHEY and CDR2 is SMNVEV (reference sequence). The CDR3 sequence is CASSSQGAWGYTF. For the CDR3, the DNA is TGTGCCAGCAGTTCTCAGGGGGCGTGGGGCTACACCTTC.

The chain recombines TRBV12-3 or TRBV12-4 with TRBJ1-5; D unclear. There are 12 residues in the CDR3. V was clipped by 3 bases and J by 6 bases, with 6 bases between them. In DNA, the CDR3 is TGTGCCAGCAGTTTTCCCGGTCAGCCCCAGCATTTT. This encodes CASSFPGQPQHF.

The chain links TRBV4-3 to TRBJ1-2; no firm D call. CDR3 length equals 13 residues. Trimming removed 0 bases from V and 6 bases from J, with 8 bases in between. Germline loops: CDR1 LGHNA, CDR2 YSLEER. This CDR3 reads CASSQDEKDGYTF. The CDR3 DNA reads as TGCGCCAGCAGCCAAGATGAGAAGGATGGCTACACCTTC.

The chain's CDR3 is CASSLWREGSEQFF. The CDR3, as DNA: TGTGCCAGCAGTTTGTGGAGGGAGGGGAGTGAGCAGTTCTTC. The V call is TRBV28, the J call TRBJ2-1, with 7 bases matching TRBD2. This CDR3 has 14 residues. With 3 bases clipped from V and 9 bases from J, the junction kept 8 bases outside the gene matches. CDR1 and CDR2 (germline): MDHEN, SYDVKM.

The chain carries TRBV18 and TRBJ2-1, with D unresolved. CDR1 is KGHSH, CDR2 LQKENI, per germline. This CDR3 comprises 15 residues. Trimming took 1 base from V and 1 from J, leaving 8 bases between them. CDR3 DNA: TGTGCCAGCTCACCACTTCCGGAATCCTACAATGAGCAGTTCTTC. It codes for CASSPLPESYNEQFF.

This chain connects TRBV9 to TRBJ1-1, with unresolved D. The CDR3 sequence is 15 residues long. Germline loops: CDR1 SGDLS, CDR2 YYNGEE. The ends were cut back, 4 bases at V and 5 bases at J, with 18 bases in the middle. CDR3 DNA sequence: TGTGCCAGCAGCAACCCCGGGGTCGGAGGTACTGAAGCTTTCTTT. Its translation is CASSNPGVGGTEAFF.

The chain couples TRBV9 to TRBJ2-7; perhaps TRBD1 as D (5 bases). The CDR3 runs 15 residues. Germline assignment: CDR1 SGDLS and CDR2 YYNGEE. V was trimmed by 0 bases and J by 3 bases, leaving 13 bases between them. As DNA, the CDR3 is TGTGCCAGCAGCGTAGGAGTAGGGGCTGGCTACGAGCAGTACTTC. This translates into CASSVGVGAGYEQYF.

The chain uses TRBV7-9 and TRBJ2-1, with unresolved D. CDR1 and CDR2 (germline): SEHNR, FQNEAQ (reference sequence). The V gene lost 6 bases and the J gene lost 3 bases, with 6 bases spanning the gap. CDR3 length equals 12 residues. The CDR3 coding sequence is TGTGCCAGCAGACTCGACTACAATGAGCAGTTCTTC. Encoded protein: CASRLDYNEQFF.